This paragraph covers one T cell receptor (beta chain) sequence. Its cognate antigen is unknown. Germline assignment: CDR1 SEHNR and CDR2 FQNEAQ (reference sequence). The CDR3 length is 13 residues. The ends were cut back, 5 bases at V and 3 bases at J, with 9 bases in the middle. As for time point: week 5, during vaccination. Every single dose of the vaccine, 300 ug of mutant IDH1 20-mer peptide, came with topical imiquimod. The data are from a study of a mutant IDH1 vaccine in newly diagnosed glioma. TCRdb's copy holds only in-frame clones and misses some; the assay was immunoSEQ multiplex PCR. Here the sample spans 45,000 to 60,000 clones, around 80% being singletons.

The source is a man aged 50 or older with glioma. The chain has TRBV7-9 and TRBJ2-3; D unclear. The sequenced sample was PBMCs, obtained from a glioma patient whose treatment included an IDH1 peptide vaccine. In DNA, the CDR3 is TGTGCCAGCAGCGTGGGCTCAACAGATACGCAGTATTTT. Translation gives CASSVGSTDTQYF. Full variable domain (outside the CDR3, taken from reference TRBV7-9 and TRBJ2-3): DTGVSQNPRHKITKRGQNVTFRCDPISEHNRLYWYRQTLGQGPEFLTYFQNEAQLEKSRLLSDRFSAERPKGSFSTLEIQRTEQGDSAMYLCASSVGSTDTQYFGPGTRLTVL.